The 18 T cell receptor beta chains below were found in one sample sequenced in a study of T cells in localized non-small cell lung cancer. Assay: immunoSEQ multiplex PCR; the TCRdb copy retains only in-frame clones and omits some. This sample has around 26,000 clones, with around 85% found just once. This specimen was peripheral blood, taken before any cancer treatment. Receptors originate from a female donor older than 55 with stage II squamous cell lung carcinoma.

The chain links TRBV5-8 to TRBJ2-1, with 7 bases fitting TRBD2. The CDR3 runs 15 residues. The germline gives CDR1 SGHTS, CDR2 YDEGEE. V gave up 1 base and J gave up 8 bases; unmatched junction bases: 9. The CDR3 sequence is CASSLTVGGPDEQFF. The CDR3 region has the DNA TGTGCCAGCAGCTTGACGGTGGGAGGGCCTGATGAGCAGTTCTTC.

This clone appeared once. V is TRBV28 and J is TRBJ1-1; no reliable D call. V lost 4 bases to trimming and J lost 10 bases, with 22 bases between them. This CDR3 has 15 amino acids. Looked up from germline, CDR1 is MDHEN and CDR2 is SYDVKM. The CDR3 DNA reads TGTGCCAGCAGTTCTCCTGAGGCGTCACGGGATTCAGCTTTCTTT. Translated: CASSSPEASRDSAFF.

V and J are TRBV5-1 and TRBJ2-5, with a tentative D call TRBD1 (6 bases). The germline V and J ends were trimmed by 3 bases and 2 bases, with 17 bases remaining between them. The CDR3 contains 16 residues. The V gene's germline CDR1 is SGHRS and CDR2 YFSETQ. The CDR3 bases are TGCGCCAGCAGCTCAGGGGTAACCTCCTTTCAAGAGACCCAGTACTTC. Its protein product is CASSSGVTSFQETQYF.

The CDR3 sequence is CASSVDFINQPQHF. As DNA, the CDR3 is TGTGCCAGCAGTGTGGATTTCATCAATCAGCCCCAGCATTTT. This chain joins TRBV6-4 and TRBJ1-5, with unresolved D. The germline CDR1 and CDR2 sequences are MRHNA and SNTAGT. Trimming left V 4 bases short and J 3 bases short, with 10 bases between. The CDR3 extends over 14 amino acids.

V is TRBV7-9 and J is TRBJ2-1; 9 nucleotides align to TRBD2. Trimming removed 5 bases from V and 7 bases from J; junction bases left unmatched: 12. There are 16 residues in the CDR3. In germline, CDR1 is SEHNR, CDR2 FQNEAQ (reference sequence). CDR3 amino acids: CASSPPLREGRNEQFF. Written as DNA, the CDR3 is TGTGCCAGCAGCCCGCCACTGCGGGAGGGCCGAAATGAGCAGTTCTTC.

The sample holds one count of this clone. The V gene is TRBV9, the J gene TRBJ1-2; 8 bases map to TRBD1. Germline lookup yields CDR1 SGDLS and CDR2 YYNGEE. There are 15 residues in the CDR3. The V segment lost 2 bases and the J segment 7 bases; nucleotides outside the gene matches: 10. CDR3 nucleotide sequence: TGTGCCAGCAGCGTGGGGACAGGCCAAGGCGCTGGCTACACCTTC. It specifies CASSVGTGQGAGYTF.

The V and J genes are TRBV2 and TRBJ1-2; tentative D call: TRBD1 (6 bases). Trimming took 5 bases from V and 5 from J, leaving 18 bases between them. This CDR3 spans 15 amino acids. Germline CDR1 SNHLY, CDR2 FYNNEI. CDR3 in DNA: TGTGCCAGCAGTCCCTCCGGACAGACCCCTTATGGCTACACCTTC. Translation: CASSPSGQTPYGYTF. Complete variable domain (other parts from reference TRBV2 and TRBJ1-2): EPEVTQTPSHQVTQMGQEVILRCVPISNHLYFYWYRQILGQKVEFLVSFYNNEISEKSEIFDDQFSVERPDGSNFTLKIRSTKLEDSAMYFCASSPSGQTPYGYTFGSGTRLTVV.

The chain is built from TRBV9 and TRBJ1-1, with 7 bases that match TRBD1. V lost 3 bases and J lost 5; bases outside the gene matches: 10. Germline V gene data show CDR1 as SGDLS and CDR2 as YYNGEE. The CDR3 runs 15 residues. The CDR3 spells CASSAQTGSMTEAFF. In DNA form, the CDR3 reads TGTGCCAGCAGCGCCCAGACAGGGAGTATGACTGAAGCTTTCTTT.

The rearrangement joins TRBV30 to TRBJ2-7; TRBD2 matches at 8 bases. Germline CDR1 and CDR2: GTSNPN and SVGIG (reference sequence). The CDR3 extends over 13 amino acids. The CDR3 reads CAFRPGGPYEQYF. Here the CDR3 DNA reads TGTGCGTTCCGGCCGGGAGGGCCTTACGAGCAGTACTTC.

The V gene is TRBV5-1, the J gene TRBJ2-3; 7 bases are a match to TRBD2. CDR1 is SGHRS, CDR2 YFSETQ, per germline. This CDR3 spans 13 amino acids. Unmatched junction bases numbered 1, after V lost 3 bases and J lost 3 bases. DNA for the CDR3: TGCGCCAGCAGCTCGGGGGGTACAGATACGCAGTATTTT. Protein sequence: CASSSGGTDTQYF.

This rearrangement joins TRBV5-1 to TRBJ1-1; D uncertain. This CDR3 is 15 amino acids long. V was trimmed by 3 bases and J by 1 base, leaving 13 bases between them. Germline V lookup: CDR1 SGHRS, CDR2 YFSETQ. For the CDR3, the DNA is TGCGCCAGCAGCTATAAGCAAACGCAGAACACTGAAGCTTTCTTT. This sequence encodes CASSYKQTQNTEAFF.

V gene TRBV7-9 combines with J gene TRBJ1-1, with D possibly being TRBD1 (5 bases). CDR1 and CDR2 from the germline V gene are SEHNR and FQNEAQ (reference sequence). The CDR3 sequence is 13 residues long. The V end was cut by 6 bases, the J end by 1 base, with 9 bases between. CDR3 sequence reads: CASRPTGNTEAFF. In DNA, the CDR3 is TGTGCCAGCAGACCTACAGGGAACACTGAAGCTTTCTTT.

This clone was seen only once. The same CDR3 arises from other DNA sequences in this sample as well. The chain links TRBV6-1 to TRBJ1-5; 7 bases align to TRBD1. This CDR3 spans 15 amino acids. Unmatched junction bases numbered 5, after V lost 6 bases and J lost 0 bases. CDR1 and CDR2 from the germline V gene are MNHNS and SASEGT. This chain's CDR3 is CASSSGTDSNQPQHF. The CDR3 DNA follows: TGTGCCAGCAGCTCCGGGACAGATAGCAATCAGCCCCAGCATTTT.

This chain connects TRBV19 to TRBJ1-1; D call uncertain. The CDR3 totals 13 residues. From germline, CDR1 is LNHDA and CDR2 SQIVND (reference sequence). The germline V and J ends were trimmed by 0 bases and 5 bases, with 7 bases remaining between them. CDR3 nucleotides: TGTGCCAGTAGTATAGATGTCTGGACTGAAGCTTTCTTT. It is translated as CASSIDVWTEAFF.

The V and J genes are TRBV5-5 and TRBJ2-2; 8 positions match TRBD1. The trim removed 2 bases at V and 5 bases at J, leaving 8 bases unmatched. This CDR3 contains 16 residues. The germline V gene encodes CDR1 SGHKS and CDR2 YYEKEE (reference sequence). The CDR3 spells CASSFGQGAATGELFF. Here the CDR3 DNA reads TGTGCCAGCAGCTTTGGACAGGGAGCGGCGACCGGGGAGCTGTTTTTT.

This clone was seen more than once but under ten times. The rearrangement joins TRBV27 to TRBJ1-5, with a possible D match to TRBD1 (5 bases). V shed 6 bases and J shed 3 bases, with 18 bases lying between them. Germline V gene data show CDR1 as MNHEY and CDR2 as SMNVEV (reference sequence). CDR3 size: 16 residues. The CDR3: CASSPLSNRINQPQHF. Written as DNA, the CDR3 is TGTGCCAGCAGCCCCTTATCTAACAGGATCAATCAGCCCCAGCATTTT.

The CDR3 DNA follows: TGTGCCAGCAGCCAGGGCGGGGGCCTCTACAATGAGCAGTTCTTC. Translated: CASSQGGGLYNEQFF. The chain recombines TRBV5-5 with TRBJ2-1; a possible D gene is TRBD2 (7 bases). This CDR3 comprises 15 residues. V shed 4 bases and J shed 3 bases, with 14 bases lying between them. The germline CDR1 and CDR2 sequences are SGHKS and YYEKEE (reference sequence).

This chain links TRBV6-6 with TRBJ1-6, with a possible D match to TRBD1 (5 bases). This CDR3 spans 14 amino acids. Germline V lookup: CDR1 MNHNY, CDR2 SVGAGI (reference sequence). V was cut by 5 bases and J by 6 bases, with 11 bases left in between. CDR3 residues: CASSLDRSNSPLHF. The CDR3 coding sequence is TGTGCCAGCAGTCTAGACAGATCTAATTCACCCCTCCACTTT.